The 25 T cell receptor beta chains below were found in one sample sequenced in a study of T cell repertoires in cytomegalovirus infection. MiXCR, run by TCRdb on the reads, gives a single entry per CDR3 protein. The data show about 830,000 distinct CDR3 sequences, less than 35% seen once. The antigens these receptors bind are not known. Source: cultured CD8+ T cells from PBMCs, taken from culture after CMV antigen stimulation. The receptors here all came from a human donor in good health (CMV status not recorded). Some clones in this sample may be carry-over from other donors' samples.

There are many counts of this clonotype. The chain recombines TRBV7-2 with TRBJ2-2, with 9 positions matching TRBD2. Germline CDR1 reads SGHTA; CDR2 reads FQGNSA. Losses at the gene ends were 5 bases for V and 2 bases for J; bases not matched to a gene: 3. The CDR3 totals 15 residues. CDR3 bases: TGTGCCAGCAGCGGGGGGACTAGCAACACCGGGGAGCTGTTTTTT. Its translation: CASSGGTSNTGELFF.

This chain's CDR3 is CATSAFGQGANYGYTF. The CDR3 region has the DNA TGTGCCACCAGTGCCTTCGGACAGGGAGCTAACTATGGCTACACCTTC. The genes are TRBV24-1 and TRBJ1-2; TRBD1 matches at 8 bases. Germline values: CDR1 KGHDR, CDR2 SFDVKD. V lost 5 bases to trimming and J lost 0 bases; unmatched junction nucleotides: 7. The CDR3 consists of 16 residues.

The V gene is TRBV10-3, the J gene TRBJ1-5, with a tentative D call TRBD1 (6 bases). Germline CDR1 ENHRY, CDR2 SYGVKD. V lost 3 bases to trimming and J lost 1 base, with 16 bases between them. The CDR3 spans 17 residues. The CDR3 loop reads CAISDPGRGDSNQPQHF. CDR3 coding DNA: TGTGCCATCAGTGACCCGGGGAGGGGGGACAGCAATCAGCCCCAGCATTTT.

This clonotype occurred a few times. The chain is built from TRBV7-9 and TRBJ2-4; 9 nucleotides line up with TRBD1. V trimming: 5 bases; J trimming: 8 bases; junction bases outside the gene matches: 10. The CDR3 is 15 residues long. CDR1 SEHNR and CDR2 FQNEAQ come from the germline V gene (reference sequence). The DNA for the CDR3 is TGTGCCAGCAGCCCCAGGACAGGGGTAAAGGACATTCAGTACTTC. Translation gives CASSPRTGVKDIQYF.

The sample holds a few counts of this clonotype. This rearrangement joins TRBV12-3 or TRBV12-4 to TRBJ2-1, with a tentative D call TRBD2 (6 bases). The CDR3 covers 13 residues. V lost 7 bases to trimming and J lost 8 bases, with 15 bases between them. The CDR3 protein is CASNPGGLDEQFF. The CDR3 region has the DNA TGTGCCAGCAATCCAGGAGGGCTCGATGAGCAGTTCTTC.

The V call is TRBV27, the J call TRBJ1-2, with TRBD1 matching over 10 bases. The CDR3 is made up of 14 amino acids. Trimming removed 2 bases from V and 8 bases from J; junction bases left unmatched: 5. The germline CDR1 and CDR2 sequences are MNHEY and SMNVEV (reference sequence). The CDR3 nucleotides read TGTGCCAGCAGTTTAGGGACAGGGGTCGAGGGCTACACCTTC. It yields the protein CASSLGTGVEGYTF.

In its sample, this clonotype was seen a few times. This rearrangement joins TRBV5-6 to TRBJ2-7, with D possibly being TRBD2 (5 bases). The CDR3 totals 14 residues. Trimming cost V 0 bases and J 2 bases, with 9 bases left between them. Germline CDR1 is SGHDT and CDR2 is YYEEEE. The CDR3 region is CASSLVSGTYEQYF. The CDR3 bases are TGTGCCAGCAGCTTGGTCAGCGGAACCTACGAGCAGTACTTC.

The rearrangement links TRBV9 to TRBJ1-2; D is unresolved. CDR1 SGDLS and CDR2 YYNGEE come from the germline V gene. V was shortened by 3 bases and J by 7 bases, with 22 bases between the two germline ends. There are 16 residues in the CDR3. The CDR3 coding sequence is TGTGCCAGCAGCGCGATGGACGGCCCTAGGGAGGGTGGCTACACCTTC. Its protein is CASSAMDGPREGGYTF. Filled out from reference TRBV9 and TRBJ1-2, the complete variable domain reads DSGVTQTPKHLITATGQRVTLRCSPRSGDLSVYWYQQSLDQGLQFLIQYYNGEERAKGNILERFSAQQFPDLHSELNLSSLELGDSALYFCASSAMDGPREGGYTFGSGTRLTVV.

J is TRBJ2-7 and V is TRBV11-2, with no clear D. V was shortened by 1 base and J by 3 bases, with 10 bases between the two germline ends. Germline lookup yields CDR1 SGHAT and CDR2 FQNNGV. The CDR3 contains 14 residues. CDR3 amino acids: CASSLGSSIYEQYF. The CDR3 bases are TGTGCCAGCAGCTTAGGTTCCTCTATCTACGAGCAGTACTTC.

The gene calls are TRBV6-4 and TRBJ1-4; no definite D call. The CDR3 sequence is 14 residues long. Germline CDR1 is MRHNA and CDR2 is SNTAGT. V lost 5 bases and J 8 bases, leaving 15 bases between the germline ends. The CDR3 is CASSPTGWGEKLFF. The CDR3 coding sequence is TGTGCCAGCAGTCCTACGGGTTGGGGAGAAAAACTGTTTTTT.

The chain uses TRBV4-3 and TRBJ2-7; D might be TRBD1 (6 bases). Trimming shortened V by 1 base and J by 4 bases, and 17 bases separated the two germline ends. Germline loops: CDR1 LGHNA, CDR2 YSLEER. This CDR3 contains 16 residues. CDR3 sequence: CASSQVMQGRKYEQYV. For the CDR3, the DNA is TGCGCCAGCAGCCAAGTAATGCAGGGGAGAAAGTACGAGCAGTACGTC.

This sequence joins TRBV12-3 or TRBV12-4 and TRBJ2-7, with a weak D call TRBD1 (5 bases). The CDR3 is made up of 13 amino acids. The V end was cut by 6 bases, the J end by 3 bases, with 12 bases between. CDR3 DNA: TGTGCCAGCAGCCCGACAGCGCTCTACGAGCAGTACTTC. It translates to CASSPTALYEQYF.

The chain is built from TRBV6-5 and TRBJ2-7; D is unresolved. Trimming removed 5 bases at V and 5 bases at J, with 16 bases between. From germline, CDR1 is MNHEY and CDR2 SVGAGI. The CDR3 has 14 amino acids. The CDR3 reads CASSPRGSYHEQYF. Here the CDR3 DNA reads TGTGCCAGCAGTCCCCGAGGAAGTTACCACGAGCAGTACTTC.

This clonotype was counted a few times. The CDR3 region is CASSPSAGGLIDTQYF. The DNA for the CDR3 is TGCGCCAGCAGCCCGTCAGCGGGGGGGCTAATAGATACGCAGTATTTT. The genes are TRBV4-3 and TRBJ2-3; 10 positions agree with TRBD2. V shed 4 bases and J 5 bases; nucleotides not matched to a gene: 9. Germline V lookup: CDR1 LGHNA, CDR2 YSLEER. CDR3 length: 16 amino acids.

This clonotype has only one observation. At one end the junction does not follow the germline gene, possibly because of a read error. The rearrangement links TRBV7-6 to TRBJ1-1; D remains unclear. The CDR3 spans 15 residues. The germline gives CDR1 SGHVS, CDR2 FNYEAQ. The CDR3, as DNA: TGTGCCAGCAGCTTAGGCCTACCGAAATACACTGAAGCTTCCTTT. It specifies CASSLGLPKYTEASF.

This clonotype showed up just a few times. The rearrangement links TRBV6-5 to TRBJ1-1; D gene ambiguous. The germline V gene has CDR1 MNHEY and CDR2 SVGAGI. V was trimmed by 3 bases and J by 6 bases, leaving 32 bases between them. The CDR3 has 20 amino acids. In DNA form, the CDR3 reads TGTGCCAGCAGTTATGAAGGTGGCAGGCCGAAGAGGGAGTCTGTGCCTGAAGCTTTCTTT. It codes for CASSYEGGRPKRESVPEAFF.

There are a few counts of this clonotype. This sequence joins TRBV2 and TRBJ2-7, with 7 bases lining up with TRBD2. J was trimmed by 3 bases and V by 10 bases; bases with no gene match: 9. Per the germline V gene, CDR1 is SNHLY and CDR2 is FYNNEI. The CDR3 totals 13 residues. The CDR3 nucleotides are TGTGCCAACCCAGCGGGGCAGAACTACGAGCAGTACGTC. This codes for CANPAGQNYEQYV.

There are a few counts of this clonotype. As DNA, the CDR3 is TGTGCCAGCAGTTTAGCGCTGGCTGGCCAGCCCCAGCATTTT. Amino acid sequence: CASSLALAGQPQHF. The V gene is TRBV12-3 or TRBV12-4, the J gene TRBJ1-5, with no clear D. V was pared by 0 bases and J by 7 bases, with 10 bases between. This CDR3 comprises 14 residues.

The rearrangement joins TRBV7-6 to TRBJ2-7; 7 positions agree with TRBD1. The V gene's germline CDR1 is SGHVS and CDR2 FNYEAQ. The CDR3 contains 13 residues. V lost 5 bases, J lost 7 bases, and 8 bases stayed unmatched. The CDR3 loop is CASSPTGAGEQYF. The CDR3 DNA is TGTGCCAGCAGCCCTACAGGGGCTGGAGAGCAGTACTTC.

This clonotype was recorded at least ten times. This chain joins TRBV7-6 and TRBJ2-5; D is uncertain. Germline V CDR1 and CDR2: SGHVS, FNYEAQ. This CDR3 has 14 residues. Trimming stripped 1 base from V and 3 bases from J, with 9 bases between. In DNA, the CDR3 is TGTGCCAGCAGCTTAGTGCCGGGCGAAGAGACCCAGTACTTC. Its translation is CASSLVPGEETQYF. The whole variable domain, filled in from reference TRBV7-6 and TRBJ2-5, reads GAGVSQSPRYKVTKRGQDVALRCDPISGHVSLYWYRQALGQGPEFLTYFNYEAQQDKSGLPNDRFSAERPEGSISTLTIQRTEQRDSAMYRCASSLVPGEETQYFGPGTRLLVL.

This clonotype was found many times. This rearrangement joins TRBV7-8 to TRBJ2-1; the match to TRBD2 covers 8 bases. The J segment lost 3 bases and the V segment lost 3 bases, leaving 4 bases of the junction unmatched. This CDR3 contains 15 residues. In germline, CDR1 is SGHVS, CDR2 FQNEAQ. The CDR3 bases are TGTGCCAGCAGCTTTTTGCGGGGGGACTACAATGAGCAGTTCTTC. Protein: CASSFLRGDYNEQFF.

This clonotype was recorded at least ten times. The V gene is TRBV20-1, the J gene TRBJ2-5, with 7 bases matching TRBD1. The length of the CDR3 is 15 residues. Germline V lookup: CDR1 DFQATT, CDR2 SNEGSKA (reference sequence). Trimming cost V 3 bases and J 0 bases; bases outside gene matches: 7. The CDR3 DNA sequence: TGCAGTGCTAGCGATTGGGGACAGAACCAAGAGACCCAGTACTTC. It translates to CSASDWGQNQETQYF.

CDR3 in DNA: TGTGCCAGCAGTCACTTCAATGAGCAGTTCTTC. This translates into CASSHFNEQFF. The genes are TRBV27 and TRBJ2-1; unclear D gene. Trimming shortened V by 5 bases and J by 6 bases, and 5 bases separated the two germline ends. The CDR3 extends over 11 amino acids. Germline V gene data show CDR1 as MNHEY and CDR2 as SMNVEV (reference sequence).

This clonotype was seen a few times. The chain links TRBV7-9 to TRBJ2-3; D is ambiguous. Per germline, CDR1 SEHNR and CDR2 FQNEAQ (reference sequence). V was cut by 1 base and J by 4 bases, with 18 bases left in between. The CDR3 totals 17 residues. CDR3 protein: CASSLEVSRWVADTQYF. CDR3 DNA: TGTGCCAGCAGCTTAGAGGTTAGCCGTTGGGTCGCAGATACGCAGTATTTT.

V and J are TRBV7-8 and TRBJ2-5; D is unresolved. The CDR3 extends over 15 amino acids. The germline gives CDR1 SGHVS, CDR2 FQNEAQ. Trimming took off 2 bases at V and 5 bases at J, with 15 bases between the two ends. The CDR3 is CASSLRHGLGETQYF. The CDR3 DNA is TGTGCCAGCAGCTTACGTCACGGGTTGGGGGAGACCCAGTACTTC.